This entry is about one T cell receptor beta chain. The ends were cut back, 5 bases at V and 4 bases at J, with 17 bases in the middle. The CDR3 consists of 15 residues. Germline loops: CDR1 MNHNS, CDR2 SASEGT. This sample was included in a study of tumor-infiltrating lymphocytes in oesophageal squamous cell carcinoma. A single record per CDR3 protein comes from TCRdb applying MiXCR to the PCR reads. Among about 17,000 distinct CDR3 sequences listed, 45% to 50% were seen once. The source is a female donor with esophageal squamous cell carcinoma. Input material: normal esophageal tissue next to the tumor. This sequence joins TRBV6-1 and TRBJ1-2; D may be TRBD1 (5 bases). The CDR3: CASSPNRDSGYGYTF. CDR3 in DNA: TGTGCCAGCAGTCCAAACCGGGACTCCGGCTATGGCTACACCTTC.